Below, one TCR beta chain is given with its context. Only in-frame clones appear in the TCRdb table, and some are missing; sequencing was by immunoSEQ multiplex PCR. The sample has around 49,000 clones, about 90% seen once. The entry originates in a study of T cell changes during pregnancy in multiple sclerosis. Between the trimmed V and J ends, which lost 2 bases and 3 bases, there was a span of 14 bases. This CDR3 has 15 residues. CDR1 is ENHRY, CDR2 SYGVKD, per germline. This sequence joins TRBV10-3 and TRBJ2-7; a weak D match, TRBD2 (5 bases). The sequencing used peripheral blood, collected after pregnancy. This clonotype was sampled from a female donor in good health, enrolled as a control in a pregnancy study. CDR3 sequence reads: CAISEQDSPHYEQYF. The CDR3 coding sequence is TGTGCCATCAGTGAGCAGGACTCCCCCCACTACGAGCAGTACTTC.